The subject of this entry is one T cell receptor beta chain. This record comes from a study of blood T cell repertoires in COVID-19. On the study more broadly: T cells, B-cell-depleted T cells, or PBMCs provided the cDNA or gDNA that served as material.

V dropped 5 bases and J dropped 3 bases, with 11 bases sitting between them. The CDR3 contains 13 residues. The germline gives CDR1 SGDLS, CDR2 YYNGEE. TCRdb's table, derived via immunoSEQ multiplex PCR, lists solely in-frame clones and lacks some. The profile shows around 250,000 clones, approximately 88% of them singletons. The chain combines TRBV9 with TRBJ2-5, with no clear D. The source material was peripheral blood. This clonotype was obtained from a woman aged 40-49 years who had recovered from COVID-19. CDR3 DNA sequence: TGTGCCAGCAGTGGCGGAATTAAAGAGACCCAGTACTTC. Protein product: CASSGGIKETQYF.